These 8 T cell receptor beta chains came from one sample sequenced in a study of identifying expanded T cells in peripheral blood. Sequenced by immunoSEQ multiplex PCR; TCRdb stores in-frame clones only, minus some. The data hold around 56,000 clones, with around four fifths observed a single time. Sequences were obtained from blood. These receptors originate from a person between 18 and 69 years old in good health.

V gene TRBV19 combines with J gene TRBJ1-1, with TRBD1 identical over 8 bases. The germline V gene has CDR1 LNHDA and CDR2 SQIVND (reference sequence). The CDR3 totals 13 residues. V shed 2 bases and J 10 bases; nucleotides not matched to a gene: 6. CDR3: CASSIIGRGLAFF. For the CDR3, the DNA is TGTGCCAGTAGTATAATTGGCAGGGGGCTAGCTTTCTTT.

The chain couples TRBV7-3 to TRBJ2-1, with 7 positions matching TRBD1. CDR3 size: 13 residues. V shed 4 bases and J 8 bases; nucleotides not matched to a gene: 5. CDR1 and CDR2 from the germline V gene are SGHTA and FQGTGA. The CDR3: CASSSTGSDEQFF. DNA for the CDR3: TGTGCCAGCAGCTCGACAGGGTCTGATGAGCAGTTCTTC.

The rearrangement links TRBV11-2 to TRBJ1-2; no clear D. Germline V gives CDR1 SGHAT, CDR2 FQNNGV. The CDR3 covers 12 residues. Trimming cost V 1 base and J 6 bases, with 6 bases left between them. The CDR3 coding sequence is TGTGCCAGCAGCTTAGGGTTTAATGGCTACACCTTC. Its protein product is CASSLGFNGYTF.

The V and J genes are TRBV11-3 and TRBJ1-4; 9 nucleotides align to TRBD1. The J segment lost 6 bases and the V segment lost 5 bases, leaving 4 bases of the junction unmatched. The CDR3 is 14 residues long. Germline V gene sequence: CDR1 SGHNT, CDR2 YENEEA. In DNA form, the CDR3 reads TGTGCCAGCAGCGCAGACAGGGGGTATGAAAAACTGTTTTTT. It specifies CASSADRGYEKLFF.

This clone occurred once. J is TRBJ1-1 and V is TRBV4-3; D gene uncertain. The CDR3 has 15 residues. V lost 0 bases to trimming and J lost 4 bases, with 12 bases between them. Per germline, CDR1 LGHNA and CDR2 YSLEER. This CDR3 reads CASSQDLSPGTEAFF. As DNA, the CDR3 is TGCGCCAGCAGCCAAGATCTCAGCCCCGGCACTGAAGCTTTCTTT.

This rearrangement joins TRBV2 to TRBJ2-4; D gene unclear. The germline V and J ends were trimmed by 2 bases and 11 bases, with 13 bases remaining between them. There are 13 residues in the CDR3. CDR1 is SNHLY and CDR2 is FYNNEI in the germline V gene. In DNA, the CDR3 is TGTGCCAGCAGTGAAAGAGGAATAGCCTTTCAGTACTTC. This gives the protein CASSERGIAFQYF.

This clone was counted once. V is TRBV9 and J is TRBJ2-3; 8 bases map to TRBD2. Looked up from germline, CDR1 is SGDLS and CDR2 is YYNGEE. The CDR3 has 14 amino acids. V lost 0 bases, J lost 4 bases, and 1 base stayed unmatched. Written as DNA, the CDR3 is TGTGCCAGCAGCGTAGCGGGAGGGCCAGATACGCAGTATTTT. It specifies CASSVAGGPDTQYF.

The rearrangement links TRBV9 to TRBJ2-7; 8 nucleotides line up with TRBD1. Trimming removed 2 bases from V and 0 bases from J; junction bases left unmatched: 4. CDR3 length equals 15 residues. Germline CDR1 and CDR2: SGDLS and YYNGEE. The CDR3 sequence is CASSVGQGISYEQYF. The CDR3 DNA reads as TGTGCCAGCAGCGTCGGACAGGGTATCTCCTACGAGCAGTACTTC.